This TCR beta chain was documented in a study of CD8+ T cells in alopecia areata. The study, taken as a whole, reports: Researchers report lesional scalp, most notably alopecia totalis/universalis, outstripped normal scalp in clonality.

With regard to this clone: Its antigen is unidentified. Other DNA sequences in this specimen translate into the identical CDR3.

The CDR3 sequence is 15 residues long. V lost 0 bases and J 0 bases, leaving 7 bases between the germline ends. Germline V gene lookup returns CDR1 SGHRS and CDR2 YFSETQ. RNA was extracted and reverse transcribed into cDNA as the sequencing template. Clones were read by immunoSEQ multiplex PCR, and TCRdb kept only the in-frame ones, dropping some. The sample consists of hundreds of thousands of clones, 67% of them appearing once. This TCR was sampled from a human donor with alopecia areata. The sequencing here drew on CD4+ T cells sorted from blood, taken at week 0. The gene calls are TRBV5-1 and TRBJ2-4; the D is unclear. The CDR3 DNA is TGCGCCAGCAGCTTGGACGGGCTAGCCAAAAACATTCAGTACTTC. Its protein is CASSLDGLAKNIQYF.